This TCR beta chain was obtained from a study of T cell repertoires in cytomegalovirus infection. To note about this clonotype: The target antigen is unknown.

Each CDR3 protein gets one entry after TCRdb re-called the reads with MiXCR. The sample contains 71,000 or so distinct CDR3 sequences, 20% to 25% of which appear only once. The sample was CD8+ T cells from cultured PBMCs, taken from culture after CMV antigen stimulation. The source of this sequence is a human donor in good health (CMV status not recorded). Some clones in this sample may be carry-over from other donors' samples.

The CDR3, as DNA: TGTGCCAGCAGTTTCCTCATCGGACCGGAAGGCCGGGAGCTGTTTTTT. As protein: CASSFLIGPEGRELFF. The J gene is TRBJ2-2, the V gene TRBV12-3 or TRBV12-4; D ambiguous. This CDR3 region has 16 residues. V was trimmed by 3 bases and J by 9 bases, leaving 20 bases between them.